These T cell receptor beta chains were read from a single sample in a study of blood T cell repertoires in COVID-19. Repertoires were generated with immunoSEQ multiplex PCR, while TCRdb's copy carries only in-frame clones and drops some. The data show about 220,000 clones, with approximately 84% seen just once and under 2.5% held by the top ten. The sample consisted of peripheral blood. These receptor sequences come from a man between 40 and 49 years old with active or convalescent COVID-19. Each CDR3 is given with its conserved first and last residue. D genes are given only for firm matches. Clone size appears in some rows only: once, few, many, or a class for an expanded clone.

clone_size j_call v_call d_call cdr3_aa cdr3_nt
. TRBJ1-5 TRBV12-3/TRBV12-4 TRBD1 CASSPDRNQPQHF TGTGCCAGCAGCCCGGACAGGAATCAGCCCCAGCATTTT
few TRBJ2-7 TRBV12-2 . CASRLGLAGPPLEQYF TGTGCAAGTCGCCTGGGACTAGCGGGACCCCCTCTCGAGCAGTACTTC
. TRBJ1-1 TRBV7-9 . CASSLSPSTEAFF TGTGCCAGCAGCTTATCTCCCAGCACTGAAGCTTTCTTT
. TRBJ2-7 TRBV27 TRBD1 CASSSTPGTGRDEQYF TGTGCCAGCAGTTCTACACCCGGGACAGGGAGGGACGAGCAGTACTTC
few TRBJ2-5 TRBV30 . CAWNRRPRETQYF TGTGCCTGGAATAGGAGGCCCAGAGAGACCCAGTACTTC
once TRBJ1-2 TRBV27 TRBD1 CASSFTGQGRFYYGYTF TGTGCCAGCAGTTTTACGGGACAGGGGCGTTTTTACTATGGCTACACCTTC
. TRBJ2-7 TRBV3-1/TRBV3-2 TRBD2 CASSKVTSGAKEQYF TGTGCCAGCAGCAAAGTAACTAGCGGGGCCAAGGAGCAGTACTTC
. TRBJ2-3 TRBV5-4 . CASTRALNYTQYF TGTGCCAGCACCCGCGCCCTTAATTATACGCAGTATTTT
few TRBJ2-5 TRBV7-8 . CASTSRRVQETQYF TGTGCCAGCACCAGTAGACGGGTACAAGAGACCCAGTACTTC
. TRBJ1-3 TRBV27 . CASSSGSAGNTIYF TGTGCCAGCAGTTCAGGGTCTGCAGGAAACACCATATATTTT
. TRBJ2-4 TRBV24-1 TRBD1 CATSDDRGPAKNIQYF TGTGCCACCAGTGATGACAGGGGTCCAGCCAAAAACATTCAGTACTTC
. TRBJ2-7 TRBV19 . CASSTPRVPFYEQYF TGTGCCAGTAGTACCCCCAGGGTACCCTTCTACGAGCAGTACTTC
many TRBJ2-7 TRBV18 . CASSPPGLPYEQYF TGTGCCAGCTCACCACCGGGCCTCCCCTACGAGCAGTACTTC
. TRBJ2-7 TRBV27 . CASSSPRATATYEQYF TGTGCCAGCAGTTCGCCCCGAGCGACAGCGACCTACGAGCAGTACTTC
once TRBJ2-2 TRBV25-1 . CASASGYTGELFF TGTGCCAGCGCTTCGGGGTACACCGGGGAGCTGTTTTTT
. TRBJ1-6 TRBV7-3 TRBD1 CASSATGALSPLHF TGTGCCAGCAGCGCTACAGGGGCCCTATCACCCCTCCACTTT